This passage covers 18 T cell receptor beta chains from one sample sequenced in a study of Graves' ophthalmopathy and Graves' hyperthyroidism. TCR beta CDR3 amplification used RNA transcripts. An initial RT-PCR round employing HTBI primers preceded a second-round multiplex PCR. MiXCR was run by TCRdb on the multiplex PCR reads, yielding one entry per CDR3 protein. The sample includes 900,000 to 1,200,000 distinct CDR3 sequences, about 38% of them seen just once. The sample taken for sequencing was peripheral blood or thyroid tissue (not recorded which). Every receptor here comes from an adult man with Graves' hyperthyroidism.

CDR3: CASSQERQTNEKLFF. The CDR3 bases are TGCGCCAGCAGCCAAGAGAGGCAGACTAATGAAAAACTGTTTTTT. The V gene is TRBV4-1, the J gene TRBJ1-4; D not certain. Trimming removed 0 bases at V and 2 bases at J, with 7 bases between. Germline V gene lookup returns CDR1 MGHRA and CDR2 YSYEKL. There are 15 residues in the CDR3.

There are many counts of this clonotype. V is TRBV9 and J is TRBJ2-7, with D maybe TRBD2 (7 bases). CDR1 is SGDLS and CDR2 is YYNGEE in the germline V gene. This CDR3 has 14 amino acids. V lost 0 bases, J lost 6 bases, and 13 bases lay in between. The CDR3 nucleotides are TGTGCCAGCAGCGTAGACGCGGGGGCTGTCGAGCAGTACTTC. Protein product: CASSVDAGAVEQYF.

The chain has TRBV5-1 and TRBJ1-1; the D is unclear. CDR1 and CDR2 (germline): SGHRS, YFSETQ. V gave up 0 bases and J gave up 0 bases, with 27 bases separating them. There are 21 residues in the CDR3. The CDR3 nucleotides read TGCGCCAGCAGCTTGGGTATTGGTGTTTGGCGGAAATGGGCCGTGAACACTGAAGCTTTCTTT. Encoded protein: CASSLGIGVWRKWAVNTEAFF.

Ten or more counts support this clonotype. The chain uses TRBV9 and TRBJ1-1; D unclear. The V end was cut by 3 bases, the J end by 0 bases, with 12 bases between. The CDR3 spans 15 residues. Germline V lookup: CDR1 SGDLS, CDR2 YYNGEE. CDR3: CASSGGGRLNTEAFF. DNA of the CDR3: TGTGCCAGCAGCGGGGGTGGGCGACTGAACACTGAAGCTTTCTTT.

In its sample, this clonotype was seen many times. The CDR3 DNA sequence: TGCAGCGGAGTGACTAGCGGGAGTCACGAGCAGTACTTC. As protein: CSGVTSGSHEQYF. The chain carries TRBV29-1 and TRBJ2-7; 12 bases line up with TRBD2. This CDR3 has 13 residues. J was trimmed by 5 bases and V by 7 bases; bases with no gene match: 6. Germline V gene data show CDR1 as SQVTM and CDR2 as ANQGSEA.

V gene TRBV10-3 combines with J gene TRBJ2-2; D is possibly TRBD2 (6 bases). Germline loops: CDR1 ENHRY, CDR2 SYGVKD. The CDR3 consists of 13 residues. Trimming took off 10 bases at V and 2 bases at J, with 11 bases between the two ends. CDR3 amino acids: CATGGPNTGELFF. The CDR3 DNA sequence: TGTGCCACCGGGGGTCCCAACACCGGGGAGCTGTTTTTT.

This chain connects TRBV5-6 to TRBJ2-7, with D hard to call. This CDR3 has 13 residues. Germline V gene sequence: CDR1 SGHDT, CDR2 YYEEEE. The V gene lost 4 bases and the J gene lost 7 bases, with 15 bases spanning the gap. The CDR3 bases are TGTGCCAGCAGCCCTTCGACCGCGTTTGAGCAGTACTTC. Protein: CASSPSTAFEQYF.

This clonotype has more than one count but fewer than ten. V gene TRBV4-2 combines with J gene TRBJ1-5; possibly TRBD1 for D (6 bases). The CDR3 is 17 residues long. Trimming removed 0 bases from V and 0 bases from J, with 12 bases in between. Germline lookup yields CDR1 LGHNA and CDR2 YNFKEQ. CDR3 nucleotide sequence: TGTGCCAGCAGCCAAGATCCAGGGGTCTATAGCAATCAGCCCCAGCATTTT. This encodes CASSQDPGVYSNQPQHF.

This clonotype was recorded a few times. The V gene is TRBV7-3, the J gene TRBJ2-7; 9 nucleotides match TRBD2. The germline V gene encodes CDR1 SGHTA and CDR2 FQGTGA. The length of the CDR3 is 15 residues. The V segment lost 0 bases and the J segment 7 bases; nucleotides outside the gene matches: 7. For the CDR3, the DNA is TGTGCCAGCAGCTTAACCGTAGCGGGAGCGGGGGAGCAGTACTTC. This translates into CASSLTVAGAGEQYF.

The chain has TRBV20-1 and TRBJ1-1, with 9 positions matching TRBD1. In germline, CDR1 is DFQATT, CDR2 SNEGSKA (reference sequence). The V gene end was trimmed by 3 bases and the J gene end by 1 base; junction bases not matched to a gene: 3. The CDR3 contains 14 residues. CDR3 bases: TGCAGTGCTAGGGACAGGGGATGGAACACTGAAGCTTTCTTT. As protein: CSARDRGWNTEAFF.

This clonotype has only a few counts. V and J are TRBV19 and TRBJ2-2; 8 bases are shared with TRBD1. V gave up 9 bases and J gave up 2 bases; unmatched junction bases: 8. The germline V gene encodes CDR1 LNHDA and CDR2 SQIVND (reference sequence). The CDR3 spans 15 residues. The CDR3 DNA is TGTGCCAGCAGCTTCGACAGGGGAAACACCGGGGAGCTGTTTTTT. It specifies CASSFDRGNTGELFF.

This clonotype has just a few counts. The genes are TRBV6-1 and TRBJ2-5, with 8 bases lining up with TRBD1. V was pared by 7 bases and J by 6 bases, with 10 bases of the junction left unmatched. CDR1 and CDR2 (germline): MNHNS, SASEGT. The CDR3 sequence is 14 residues long. Here the CDR3 reads CASTKTGEWKTQYF. CDR3 nucleotide sequence: TGTGCCAGCACCAAGACAGGGGAATGGAAGACCCAGTACTTC.

A note on this clonotype: At one end, the junction sequence differs from germline, possibly due to a read error. This chain connects TRBV25-1 to TRBJ2-5; 7 nucleotides match TRBD1. This CDR3 is built from 15 residues. Germline V gene sequence: CDR1 MGHDK, CDR2 SYGVNS. The CDR3 bases are TGTGCCGGCAGTAAACGACAGGGTCGGCAAGAGACCCAGTACTTC. Amino acid sequence: CAGSKRQGRQETQYF.

The chain has TRBV25-1 and TRBJ2-1, with 7 bases lining up with TRBD1. CDR1 and CDR2 (germline): MGHDK, SYGVNS. The CDR3 has 15 amino acids. Trimming cost V 6 bases and J 2 bases; bases outside gene matches: 7. CDR3 sequence: CASRALGQTYNEQFF. CDR3 DNA sequence: TGTGCCAGCAGGGCCCTGGGACAGACCTACAATGAGCAGTTCTTC.

Ten or more counts support this clonotype. The rearrangement uses TRBV9 and TRBJ2-2; tentatively, D is TRBD2 (5 bases). V was pared by 3 bases and J by 1 base, with 10 bases between. The CDR3 runs to 15 residues. Germline-derived CDR1 and CDR2 are SGDLS and YYNGEE. The CDR3 bases are TGTGCCAGCAGCGGACTAACCCGGAACACCGGGGAGCTGTTTTTT. It yields the protein CASSGLTRNTGELFF.

This clonotype showed up many times. V gene TRBV2 combines with J gene TRBJ2-7; D gene uncertain. Trimming removed 6 bases from V and 6 bases from J, with 12 bases in between. CDR1 SNHLY and CDR2 FYNNEI come from the germline V gene. This CDR3 is 12 amino acids long. CDR3 region: CASRERMVEQYF. The CDR3 DNA follows: TGTGCCAGCAGGGAACGTATGGTCGAGCAGTACTTC.

V usage is TRBV25-1 and J usage is TRBJ2-7, with a weak D call TRBD2 (5 bases). The better agreement between TRBJ2-1 and the DNA end casts doubt on the J call. There are 15 residues in the CDR3. Germline values: CDR1 MGHDK, CDR2 SYGVNS. The CDR3 region is CASSSDVGTYNEQFF. CDR3 sequence (DNA): TGTGCCAGCAGCTCGGACGTCGGGACCTACAATGAGCAGTTCTTC.

This clonotype was observed a handful of times. This chain joins TRBV20-1 and TRBJ1-1; no clear D gene. Trimming took off 3 bases at V and 4 bases at J, with 12 bases between the two ends. CDR3 size: 13 residues. Per germline, CDR1 DFQATT and CDR2 SNEGSKA (reference sequence). CDR3 protein: CSARKGRFTEAFF. The CDR3 region has the DNA TGCAGTGCTAGGAAGGGCAGGTTCACTGAAGCTTTCTTT.